This T cell receptor beta chain originates from a study of blood T cells in healthy people across ages. As to this clonotype: Its target is not known.

It was with a sample-barcoded 5' primer and a J-beta primer mix that a second PCR of about 7 to 12 cycles was run. TCRdb analysed the 5' RACE reads with MiXCR anew, one entry per CDR3 protein. This repertoire shows some 920,000 distinct CDR3 sequences, roughly 50% found once; its top ten account for over 20%. Between the trimmed V and J ends, which lost 9 bases and 6 bases, there was a span of 15 bases. This CDR3 contains 14 residues. Germline CDR1 and CDR2: ENHRY and SYGVKD. Findings and limits, study-wide: Relative to aged donors, long-lived donors carried more naive CD4+ cells and displayed higher diversity. Roughly linear age-related decline in beta diversity appeared, significant by age approximately 43.

The origin of this receptor is a woman aged 55-75 years in good health. This chain uses TRBV10-3 with TRBJ1-6, with a possible D match to TRBD1 (6 bases). The source material was blood. In nucleotides, the CDR3 is TGTGCCATTGCCCGGGACATTGGTAATTCACCCCTCCACTTT. It translates to CAIARDIGNSPLHF.